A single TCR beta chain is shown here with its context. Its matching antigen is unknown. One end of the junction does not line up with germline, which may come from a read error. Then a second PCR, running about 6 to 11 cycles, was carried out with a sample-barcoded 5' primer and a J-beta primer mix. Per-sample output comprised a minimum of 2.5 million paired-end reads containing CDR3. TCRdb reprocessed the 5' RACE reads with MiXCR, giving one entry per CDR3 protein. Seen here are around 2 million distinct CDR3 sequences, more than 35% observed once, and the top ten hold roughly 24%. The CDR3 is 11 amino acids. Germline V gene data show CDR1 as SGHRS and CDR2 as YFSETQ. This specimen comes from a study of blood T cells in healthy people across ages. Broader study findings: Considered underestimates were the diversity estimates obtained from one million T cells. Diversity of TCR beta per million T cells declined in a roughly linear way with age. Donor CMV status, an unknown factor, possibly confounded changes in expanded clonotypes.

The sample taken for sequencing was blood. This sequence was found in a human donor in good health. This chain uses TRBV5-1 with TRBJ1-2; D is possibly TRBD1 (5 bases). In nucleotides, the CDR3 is TGCGCCAGCAACTTGGAGGGGGGCTACACCTTC. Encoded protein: CASNLEGGYTF.